The T cell receptor (beta chain) described here comes from a study of shared clonotypes between healthy human individuals. A single count supports this clone. The sample has other DNA sequences that encode this CDR3 too. The CDR3 spans 13 residues. Between the trimmed V and J ends, which lost 5 bases and 1 base, there was a span of 8 bases. CDR1 is SGHTA, CDR2 FQGTGA, per germline. The authors distributed each subset's genomic DNA evenly over several immunoSEQ plates. Repertoires were generated with immunoSEQ multiplex PCR, while TCRdb's copy carries only in-frame clones and drops some. The sample includes around 2.5 million clones, 80% to 95% of them seen just once.

This clonotype was obtained from a man between 18 and 35 years old in good health. Some clones in this sample may be carry-over from other donors' samples. The V gene is TRBV7-3, the J gene TRBJ1-2; the D is unclear. Material for sequencing was naive CD4+ T cells from PBMCs. The subset here: CD45RA+ positively selected. Here the CDR3 DNA reads TGTGCCAGCAGCCCGGACGGTAACTATGGCTACACCTTC. Translating gives CASSPDGNYGYTF.